This record looks at one T cell receptor beta chain sequence and its context. The specificity of this receptor is unknown. This clone may be a read error of a much larger clone one base away. These data belong to a study of CD8+CD57+ T cells in acquired aplastic anemia (dated by TCRdb to the late 2010s). Turning to the overall study: Extracted DNA from sorted CD4+ and CD8+ cells averaged approximately 3 ug, ranging from about 0.19 to 30 ug. CD8+CD57+ expansion was defined as frequency above the mean frequency observed in healthy subjects. What the research found in general, with its limitations: Between patients and healthy controls, no significant difference in CD8+ Simpson's diversity was found (P=0.060). Fewer than 30 CD8+ CDR3 sequences were found in both patients and controls but appeared to be highly expressed in patients and within the immunodominant clones of the patients.

TCR beta VDJ combination and CDR3 sequence profiling used genomic DNA as the template. An Illumina HiSeq 2000 was used for TCR repertoire sequencing. The study's processing was this. TRBV/TRBJ rearrangement plots, CDR3 size and DJ length profiles, and Simpson's diversity index were used to assess repertoires. Whichever DNA sequence was most abundant in the deep sequencing data was defined as the immunodominant clone. CDR3 amino acid sequences were checked for sharing between subjects and were compared against published repertoires and the VDJdb database. The public reads were run again by TCRdb, first through fastp at Q25 and then through MiXCR, and only productive beta chains were kept. When rows share a CDR3 protein, they turn into one entry using the most common DNA and genes. What appears here as the V and J calls and clone size reflects TCRdb's work, not the paper's. For this sample there are under 200,000 distinct CDR3 sequences; about 50% appear just once. The ten largest clones take up roughly 30% of the sample.

The germline ends are 9 bases apart after V is trimmed by 8 bases and J by 0 bases. There are 13 amino acids in the CDR3, from cysteine to phenylalanine inclusive. The kept DNA is CDR3 alone, 39 bases in frame from the first base. The patients picked for sequencing were ones in whom flow cytometry had shown an expansion of CD8+CD57+ cells. Every patient had severe acquired aplastic anemia, diagnosed using the International Study of Aplastic Anemia and Agranulocytosis and Camitta criteria. No therapy had been received by the patients at the time of blood sampling. In the study, sorted CD4+ and CD8+ blood T cells from patients with severe aplastic anemia and from healthy subjects underwent deep sequencing of TCR repertoires. Patients were enrolled in the USA under clinicaltrials.gov protocols 00001620, 01623167, 00001397, 00071045, 00081523 and 00961064. Ficoll-Paque density gradient centrifugation was used to isolate peripheral blood mononuclear cells. Before DNA was extracted, CD4+ and CD8+ T cells were sorted using either FACS or magnetic beads.

The chain uses TRBV12-3 or TRBV12-4 and TRBJ2-3; the D gene is not confidently resolved. This sequence was found in a human donor with aplastic anemia. Sample: sorted CD4+, CD8+, or CD8+CD57+ T cells (not recorded which) from PBMCs. The CDR3 protein is CASGSESTDTQYF. The nucleotide sequence reads as follows: TGTGCCAGCGGTTCGGAAAGCACAGATACGCAGTATTTT.